This entry describes one T cell receptor (beta chain). As yet, its antigen is unknown. TCRdb itself ran the 5' RACE reads through MiXCR, one entry per CDR3 protein. The profile shows 450,000 to 600,000 distinct CDR3 sequences, approximately 20% of them singletons. The entry originates in a study of identical twins. Study-wide points: Abundant beta clonotypes from cord blood had fewer insertions, unlike memory repertoires, which showed none.

This sample also appeared in a second study, on yellow fever vaccine responses in identical twins. According to that study: Each twin's T cell response to the vaccine was reported to look partly convergent and partly personalized.

This receptor was identified in a woman under 30 in good health. The sample consisted of CD4+ T cells sorted from blood.

The CDR3 region is CASSPGPGMNEQFF. The CDR3 DNA is TGTGCCAGCAGTCCCGGACCCGGAATGAATGAGCAGTTCTTC. The chain has TRBV12-3 or TRBV12-4 and TRBJ2-1; D uncertain. V was shortened by 5 bases and J by 7 bases, with 15 bases between the two germline ends. This CDR3 has 14 residues.